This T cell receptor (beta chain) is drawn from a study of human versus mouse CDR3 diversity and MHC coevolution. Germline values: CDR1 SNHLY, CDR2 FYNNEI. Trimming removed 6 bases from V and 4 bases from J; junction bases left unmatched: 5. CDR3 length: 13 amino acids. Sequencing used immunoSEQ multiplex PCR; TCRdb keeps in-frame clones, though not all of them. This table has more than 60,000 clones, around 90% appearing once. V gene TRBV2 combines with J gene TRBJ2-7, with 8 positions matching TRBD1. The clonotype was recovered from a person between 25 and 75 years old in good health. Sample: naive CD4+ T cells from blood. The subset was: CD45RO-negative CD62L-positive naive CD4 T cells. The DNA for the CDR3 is TGTGCCAGCAGACGGACAGGGCGGTACGAGCAGTACTTC. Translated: CASRRTGRYEQYF. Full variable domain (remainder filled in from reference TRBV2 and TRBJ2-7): EPEVTQTPSHQVTQMGQEVILRCVPISNHLYFYWYRQILGQKVEFLVSFYNNEISEKSEIFDDQFSVERPDGSNFTLKIRSTKLEDSAMYFCASRRTGRYEQYFGPGTRLTVT.